This TCR beta chain derives from a study of Ad26.COV2.S vaccination and SARS-CoV-2 variants. Study at large: Once, or twice with 56 days between doses, Ad26.COV2.S was given intramuscularly. Points from the study as a whole: Responses of T cells in total may have been underestimated by the TCR breadth and depth analyses. Reportedly, spike-specific CD8+ and CD4+ T cell responses achieved substantial breadth once vaccination had taken place. It was vaccine recipients, not placebo recipients, who had the higher spike-specific TCR breadth.

Concerning this clone itself: No antigen is known for it.

Trimming took off 11 bases at V and 6 bases at J, with 19 bases between the two ends. From germline, CDR1 is LNHDA and CDR2 SQIVND (reference sequence). The length of the CDR3 is 13 residues. This sample's treatment: around 19 received Ad26.COV2.S at low or high dose, single or two shots; five or six received placebo; per-sample allocation not given. Collection of samples fell on day 63 after the first vaccine or placebo injection. Some clones are missing from TCRdb's copy, which holds only in-frame ones; the method was immunoSEQ multiplex PCR. The repertoire has approximately 460,000 clones, roughly nine tenths of them found once; the top ten carry over 1.5%.

The sequencing used peripheral blood, collected in a trial of Ad26.COV2.S vaccine versus placebo. This receptor was taken from a person between 18 and 65 years old who received the Ad26.COV2.S COVID-19 vaccine or a placebo. V is TRBV19 and J is TRBJ1-1, with a possible D match to TRBD1 (6 bases). The CDR3 coding sequence is TGTGCCTCCCGCGGAGGGGGAGAACCTGAAGCTTTCTTT. Amino acid sequence: CASRGGGEPEAFF.